This T cell receptor (beta chain) is drawn from a study of shared clonotypes between healthy human individuals. Study-wide points: Unshared clonotypes carried lower generation probabilities than those common to all four donors.

Genomic DNA (from each subset) was split evenly across several immunoSEQ plates. Data came from immunoSEQ multiplex PCR; TCRdb stores just in-frame clones and leaves some out. The table has about 2.1 million clones, around 93% seen once. Naive CD8 populations comprised CD45RO-negative cells positively selected for CCR7, excluding terminally differentiated effector memory CD45RA+ cells. Worth noting for this clone: The antigen is not known.

The sequenced sample was naive CD8+ T cells from PBMCs. The clonotype comes from a man aged 18 to 30 in good health. Some clones in this sample may be carry-over from other donors' samples.

The CDR3 bases are TGTGCCAGCAGCCCGGTGGGTTTGCGGGGTCAGCCCCAGCATTTT. Its translation: CASSPVGLRGQPQHF. This chain connects TRBV27 to TRBJ1-5; D call uncertain. The CDR3 is made up of 15 amino acids. Trimming stripped 6 bases from V and 6 bases from J, with 18 bases between. Germline CDR1 reads MNHEY; CDR2 reads SMNVEV (reference sequence).